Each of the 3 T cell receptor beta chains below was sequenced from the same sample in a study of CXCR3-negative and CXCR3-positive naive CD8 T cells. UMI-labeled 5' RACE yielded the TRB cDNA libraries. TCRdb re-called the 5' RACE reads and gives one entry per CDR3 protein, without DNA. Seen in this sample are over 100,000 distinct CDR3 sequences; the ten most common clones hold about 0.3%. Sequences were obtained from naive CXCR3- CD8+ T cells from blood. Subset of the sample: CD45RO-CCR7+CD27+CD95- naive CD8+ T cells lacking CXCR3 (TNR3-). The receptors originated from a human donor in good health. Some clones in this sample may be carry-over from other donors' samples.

The CDR3 sequence: CASSLGLAAVPYNEQFF. The rearrangement links TRBV4-2 to TRBJ2-1; the D call from TCRdb, TRBD2, cannot be confirmed without DNA. The germline V gene encodes CDR1 LGHNA and CDR2 YNFKEQ. This CDR3 comprises 17 residues.

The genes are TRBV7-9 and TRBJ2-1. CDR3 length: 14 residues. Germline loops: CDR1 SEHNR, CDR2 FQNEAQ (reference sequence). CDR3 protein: CASSLELSGDEQFF.

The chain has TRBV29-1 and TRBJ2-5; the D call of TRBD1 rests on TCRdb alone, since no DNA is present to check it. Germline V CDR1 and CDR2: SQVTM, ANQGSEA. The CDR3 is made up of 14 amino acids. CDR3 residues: CSVDLGALSETQYF.